The 23 T cell receptor beta chains in this list originate from one sample, sequenced in a study of blood T cells in healthy people across ages. A second PCR, run for about 7 to 11 cycles, used a sample-barcoded 5' primer plus a J-beta primer mix. TCRdb passed the 5' RACE reads through MiXCR, listing each CDR3 protein once. This table holds approximately 600,000 distinct CDR3 sequences, roughly 53% found once. The sequencing sample was made of blood. Receptors were obtained from a man in his 60s in good health.

The rearrangement joins TRBV25-1 to TRBJ2-7; D could derive from TRBD1 or TRBD2 (5 bases each). There are 13 residues in the CDR3. Germline-derived CDR1 and CDR2 are MGHDK and SYGVNS. The ends were cut back, 3 bases at V and 6 bases at J, with 12 bases in the middle. The chain's CDR3 is CASSDPGAGEQYF. The CDR3 bases are TGTGCCAGCAGTGATCCCGGGGCGGGCGAGCAGTACTTC.

The genes are TRBV29-1 and TRBJ1-2; 11 nucleotides align to TRBD1. Unmatched junction bases numbered 6, after V lost 6 bases and J lost 3 bases. Germline CDR1 reads SQVTM; CDR2 reads ANQGSEA. The CDR3 extends over 14 amino acids. The CDR3: CSVAWTGGDYGYTF. In DNA form, the CDR3 reads TGCAGCGTGGCCTGGACAGGGGGCGACTATGGCTACACCTTC.

V usage is TRBV28 and J usage is TRBJ2-7; 7 bases are shared with TRBD1. Germline-derived CDR1 and CDR2 are MDHEN and SYDVKM. The CDR3 spans 14 residues. Germline trimming cut 6 bases from V and 3 bases from J; bases unmatched to any gene: 8. The DNA for the CDR3 is TGTGCCAGCAGCTTGACAGGGTGGGGCTACGAGCAGTACTTC. This encodes CASSLTGWGYEQYF.

The V call is TRBV14, the J call TRBJ1-6; unclear D gene. Trimming took off 0 bases at V and 8 bases at J, with 5 bases between the two ends. Germline CDR1 SGHDN, CDR2 FVKESK. This CDR3 has 13 amino acids. The CDR3 sequence is CASSQEAYSPLHF. The CDR3 DNA reads TGTGCCAGCAGCCAAGAGGCGTATTCACCCCTCCACTTT.

The chain uses TRBV2 and TRBJ2-5; TRBD2 matches 7 bases. Germline loops: CDR1 SNHLY, CDR2 FYNNEI. The CDR3 spans 15 residues. V was pared by 4 bases and J by 1 base, with 6 bases of the junction left unmatched. The chain's CDR3 is CASSVLGTTQETQYF. The DNA for the CDR3 is TGTGCCAGCAGTGTACTCGGGACTACCCAAGAGACCCAGTACTTC.

J is TRBJ1-6 and V is TRBV7-2; 10 bases fit TRBD1. Germline CDR1 and CDR2: SGHTA and FQGNSA. CDR3 length: 16 amino acids. J gave up 5 bases and V 0 bases, and 1 base lay outside the gene matches. DNA of the CDR3: TGTGCCAGCAGCTTAGCGGGGACAGGGGATAATTCACCCCTCCACTTT. This encodes CASSLAGTGDNSPLHF.

For the CDR3, the DNA is TGTGCCAGCAGCTTTACAGGTGCTATGAACACTGAAGCTTTCTTT. Protein: CASSFTGAMNTEAFF. The rearrangement links TRBV11-2 to TRBJ1-1, with a weak D call TRBD1 (5 bases). The germline V gene encodes CDR1 SGHAT and CDR2 FQNNGV. Trimming removed 3 bases at V and 0 bases at J, with 11 bases between. This CDR3 has 15 amino acids.

The chain is built from TRBV10-3 and TRBJ1-4; D not certain. Germline V gene lookup returns CDR1 ENHRY and CDR2 SYGVKD. V lost 4 bases to trimming and J lost 7 bases, with 10 bases between them. This CDR3 has 13 residues. CDR3 nucleotide sequence: TGTGCCATCAGTGGCGGGGTTAGTGAAAAACTGTTTTTT. Its translation is CAISGGVSEKLFF.

The chain uses TRBV5-6 and TRBJ1-5; a possible D gene is TRBD1 (6 bases). This CDR3 comprises 14 residues. With 2 bases removed from V and 12 bases from J, the gap between germline ends came to 18 bases. Germline CDR1 reads SGHDT; CDR2 reads YYEEEE. The CDR3, as DNA: TGTGCCAGCAGCTTTGGGGACGCCTTGGACAGCCAGCATTTT. The encoded protein is CASSFGDALDSQHF.

Only one count was recorded for this clonotype. The gene calls are TRBV6-1 and TRBJ2-1; 7 bases map to TRBD1. Germline-derived CDR1 and CDR2 are MNHNS and SASEGT. The CDR3 loop spans 15 amino acids. V lost 2 bases to trimming and J lost 5 bases; unmatched junction nucleotides: 6. The CDR3 loop is CASSERTGSDNEQFF. CDR3 coding DNA: TGTGCCAGCAGTGAACGGACAGGATCAGACAATGAGCAGTTCTTC.

This clonotype was seen more than once but under ten times. This chain joins TRBV2 and TRBJ2-5; D is undetermined. The germline V gene has CDR1 SNHLY and CDR2 FYNNEI. The CDR3 extends over 13 amino acids. V dropped 3 bases and J dropped 2 bases, with 7 bases sitting between them. The CDR3 sequence: CASSDSLQETQYF. The CDR3 nucleotides are TGTGCCAGCAGTGATTCTTTACAAGAGACCCAGTACTTC.

This clonotype turned up a few times. This chain uses TRBV29-1 with TRBJ2-5; D might be TRBD2 (5 bases). Trimming took off 7 bases at V and 1 base at J, with 19 bases between the two ends. The CDR3 is 15 amino acids. Germline V CDR1 and CDR2: SQVTM, ANQGSEA. CDR3 in DNA: TGCAGCGCCCGAAGGGAGCGAGTGGGCCAAGAGACCCAGTACTTC. Translated, it gives CSARRERVGQETQYF.

In this sample, this clonotype turned up once. This sequence joins TRBV12-3 or TRBV12-4 and TRBJ1-2; D may be TRBD1 (6 bases). V lost 1 base to trimming and J lost 5 bases, with 14 bases between them. The CDR3 spans 15 residues. The CDR3: CASSLVPGVGYGYTF. DNA for the CDR3: TGTGCCAGCAGTTTAGTCCCAGGGGTCGGGTATGGCTACACCTTC.

This sequence joins TRBV6-8 and TRBJ2-3; D remains ambiguous. From germline, CDR1 is MNHGY and CDR2 SAAAGT. The length of the CDR3 is 18 residues. V was shortened by 2 bases and J by 2 bases, with 20 bases between the two germline ends. Here the CDR3 DNA reads TGTGCCAGCAGTTACCCCCGTGGACGTATAACTACCACAGATACGCAGTATTTT. It codes for CASSYPRGRITTTDTQYF.

The chain is built from TRBV5-1 and TRBJ1-1; D may be TRBD1 (5 bases). V was clipped by 0 bases and J by 0 bases, with 15 bases between them. In germline, CDR1 is SGHRS, CDR2 YFSETQ. The CDR3 runs to 17 residues. The CDR3 nucleotides read TGCGCCAGCAGCTTGGGGGGGGACTTGAGCATGAACACTGAAGCTTTCTTT. Translation: CASSLGGDLSMNTEAFF.

The rearrangement uses TRBV29-1 and TRBJ1-5, with D possibly being TRBD1 (6 bases). Trimming took off 4 bases at V and 3 bases at J, with 7 bases between the two ends. This CDR3 has 12 amino acids. Germline V lookup: CDR1 SQVTM, CDR2 ANQGSEA. In DNA, the CDR3 is TGCAGCGTTGGGACAGACAATCAGCCCCAGCATTTT. Translated: CSVGTDNQPQHF.

The rearrangement joins TRBV3-1 to TRBJ2-7, with D possibly matching TRBD2 (6 bases). Between the trimmed V and J ends, which lost 1 base and 0 bases, there was a span of 10 bases. The CDR3 has 15 amino acids. CDR1 is LGHDT, CDR2 YNNKEL, per germline (reference sequence). In nucleotides, the CDR3 is TGTGCCAGCAGCCAAGGGCCCGGGAGCTCCTACGAGCAGTACTTC. Its translation: CASSQGPGSSYEQYF.

V gene TRBV4-1 combines with J gene TRBJ1-2; weak D call: TRBD1 (5 bases). Germline-derived CDR1 and CDR2 are MGHRA and YSYEKL. CDR3 length equals 18 residues. Trimming shortened V by 0 bases and J by 2 bases, and 19 bases separated the two germline ends. The CDR3, as DNA: TGCGCCAGCAGCCAAGATCTGTCCAGGGCCCAAGTCAACTATGGCTACACCTTC. Its protein is CASSQDLSRAQVNYGYTF.

A few counts support this clonotype. J is TRBJ1-2 and V is TRBV4-1; no clear D gene. The V gene's germline CDR1 is MGHRA and CDR2 YSYEKL. CDR3 size: 13 residues. V lost 4 bases, J lost 8 bases, and 14 bases lay in between. The CDR3 sequence is CASSLWAHGGYTF. For the CDR3, the DNA is TGCGCCAGCAGCCTATGGGCGCACGGGGGCTACACCTTC.

By share of the sample, this clonotype is medium-sized. The chain joins TRBV11-2 to TRBJ2-7; unclear D gene. Trimming stripped 0 bases from V and 2 bases from J, with 11 bases between. The CDR3 has 15 residues. From germline, CDR1 is SGHAT and CDR2 FQNNGV. This chain's CDR3 is CASSLESRATYEQYF. The CDR3 bases are TGTGCCAGCAGCTTAGAATCACGGGCAACCTACGAGCAGTACTTC.

V usage is TRBV20-1 and J usage is TRBJ2-5, with a weak D call TRBD2 (6 bases). V lost 0 bases and J lost 0, with 11 bases in between. The CDR3 is made up of 15 amino acids. CDR1 is DFQATT, CDR2 SNEGSKA, per germline (reference sequence). CDR3 sequence reads: CSARDIAGYQETQYF. For the CDR3, the DNA is TGCAGTGCTAGAGATATTGCGGGGTACCAAGAGACCCAGTACTTC.

The chain employs TRBV12-3 or TRBV12-4 and TRBJ2-6; 9 bases agree with TRBD1. After removal of 4 bases from V and 2 bases from J, the junction contained 9 bases not matched to a gene. This CDR3 spans 18 amino acids. The CDR3 DNA reads as TGTGCCAGCAGTTCCCCCGGACAGGGGAGACCTGGGGCCAACGTCCTGACTTTC. Amino acids: CASSSPGQGRPGANVLTF.

This clonotype has a handful of counts. The chain joins TRBV28 to TRBJ2-5; D is ambiguous. The CDR3 sequence is 11 residues long. Germline V gene data show CDR1 as MDHEN and CDR2 as SYDVKM. Trimming shortened V by 7 bases and J by 5 bases, and 8 bases separated the two germline ends. DNA of the CDR3: TGTGCCAGCACCCTCGCGGAGACCCAGTACTTC. Translation gives CASTLAETQYF.